Listed here are 26 T cell receptor beta chains from one sample, sequenced in a study of tumor-infiltrating lymphocytes in localized non-small cell lung cancer. The table came from immunoSEQ multiplex PCR; TCRdb's copy has only in-frame clones and leaves some out. The sample records under 15,000 clones, around 65% being singletons. Material for sequencing was lung tumor tissue. These receptor sequences come from a human donor with non-small cell lung cancer.

V and J are TRBV7-2 and TRBJ1-3; D perhaps matches TRBD1 (5 bases). This CDR3 comprises 15 residues. V was shortened by 5 bases and J by 4 bases, with 15 bases between the two germline ends. Looked up from germline, CDR1 is SGHTA and CDR2 is FQGNSA. The CDR3 loop is CASSRVGGEGNTIYF. The CDR3 DNA is TGTGCCAGCAGCAGGGTTGGGGGGGAGGGAAACACCATATATTTT. Based on the CDR3 plus reference TRBV7-2 and TRBJ1-3, the full variable domain is GAGVSQSPSNKVTEKGKDVELRCDPISGHTALYWYRQSLGQGLEFLIYFQGNSAPDKSGLPSDRFSAERTGGSVSTLTIQRTQQEDSAVYLCASSRVGGEGNTIYFGEGSWLTVV.

The J gene is TRBJ1-2, the V gene TRBV5-5; unclear D gene. V dropped 3 bases and J dropped 1 base, with 16 bases sitting between them. Germline V gene data show CDR1 as SGHKS and CDR2 as YYEKEE (reference sequence). CDR3 length: 16 amino acids. For the CDR3, the DNA is TGTGCCAGCAGCTCCATACTGAAAGACATTAACTATGGCTACACCTTC. It is translated as CASSSILKDINYGYTF. Full variable domain (remainder filled in from reference TRBV5-5 and TRBJ1-2): DAGVTQSPTHLIKTRGQQVTLRCSPISGHKSVSWYQQVLGQGPQFIFQYYEKEERGRGNFPDRFSARQFPNYSSELNVNALLLGDSALYLCASSSILKDINYGYTFGSGTRLTVV.

The chain combines TRBV9 with TRBJ1-2; D unresolved. The V gene's germline CDR1 is SGDLS and CDR2 YYNGEE. The CDR3 consists of 17 residues. Deletions cut 0 bases from V and 0 bases from J, with 15 bases between. CDR3 sequence: CASSVDPSEASNYGYTF. CDR3 nucleotides: TGTGCCAGCAGCGTAGACCCATCTGAGGCCTCTAACTATGGCTACACCTTC.

V is TRBV29-1 and J is TRBJ2-5, with D perhaps assigned TRBD1 or TRBD2 (5 bases each). The germline CDR1 and CDR2 sequences are SQVTM and ANQGSEA. The germline V and J ends were trimmed by 4 bases and 1 base, with 10 bases remaining between them. The CDR3 has 13 amino acids. The CDR3 DNA sequence: TGCAGCGTTGCACGAGGGACCCAAGAGACCCAGTACTTC. It encodes CSVARGTQETQYF.

This chain connects TRBV18 to TRBJ2-2; D is perhaps TRBD1 (5 bases). V was pared by 6 bases and J by 4 bases, with 21 bases between. This CDR3 has 17 amino acids. In germline, CDR1 is KGHSH, CDR2 LQKENI. This CDR3 reads CASSQKDNLRSTGELFF. DNA for the CDR3: TGTGCCAGCTCCCAAAAGGACAATCTGCGGAGCACCGGGGAGCTGTTTTTT.

The gene calls are TRBV5-1 and TRBJ1-1; D uncertain. V gave up 4 bases and J gave up 8 bases, with 12 bases separating them. The CDR3 totals 12 residues. Germline V CDR1 and CDR2: SGHRS, YFSETQ. The CDR3 nucleotides are TGCGCCAGCAGCGCCCTAACGACCGAAGCTTTCTTT. It is translated as CASSALTTEAFF.

This chain connects TRBV7-2 to TRBJ1-5; possible D gene TRBD1, 6 bases. This CDR3 is built from 15 residues. The germline CDR1 and CDR2 sequences are SGHTA and FQGNSA. The germline V and J ends were trimmed by 1 base and 3 bases, with 10 bases remaining between them. Here the CDR3 reads CASSLVAGANQPQHF. CDR3 DNA: TGTGCCAGCAGCTTAGTGGCAGGGGCCAATCAGCCCCAGCATTTT. Combining the CDR3 with reference TRBV7-2 and TRBJ1-5 gives the whole variable domain GAGVSQSPSNKVTEKGKDVELRCDPISGHTALYWYRQSLGQGLEFLIYFQGNSAPDKSGLPSDRFSAERTGGSVSTLTIQRTQQEDSAVYLCASSLVAGANQPQHFGDGTRLSIL.

A single count supports this clone. This chain links TRBV5-7 with TRBJ2-4; D call uncertain. TRBV5-7 counts as an open reading frame of uncertain function. This CDR3 is 14 amino acids long. The germline V and J ends were trimmed by 2 bases and 3 bases, with 9 bases remaining between them. The DNA of the CDR3 is TGTGCCAGCAGCTTTTTGGGGTTCAAAAACATTCAGTACTTC. This codes for CASSFLGFKNIQYF.

The gene calls are TRBV5-4 and TRBJ2-2; D may be TRBD1 (6 bases). Germline V gene lookup returns CDR1 SGHNT and CDR2 YYREEE (reference sequence). Trimming took 3 bases from V and 3 from J, leaving 12 bases between them. CDR3 length: 15 amino acids. CDR3 bases: TGTGCCAGCAGCTATGGGGGCGCGGACACCGGGGAGCTGTTTTTT. Its protein product is CASSYGGADTGELFF.

The genes are TRBV7-6 and TRBJ1-6; 7 nucleotides match TRBD1. CDR1 and CDR2 from the germline V gene are SGHVS and FNYEAQ. The trim removed 5 bases at V and 7 bases at J, leaving 5 bases unmatched. The CDR3 loop spans 14 amino acids. CDR3 protein: CASSPGQSNSPLHF. CDR3 coding DNA: TGTGCCAGCAGCCCGGGACAGTCAAATTCACCCCTCCACTTT.

The chain has TRBV7-8 and TRBJ2-5; D is unclear. Germline CDR1 and CDR2: SGHVS and FQNEAQ. Trimming cost V 1 base and J 5 bases, with 17 bases left between them. The CDR3 has 16 amino acids. For the CDR3, the DNA is TGTGCCAGCAGCTTAGATTTCGGAGTTCATGGTGAGACCCAGTACTTC. This sequence encodes CASSLDFGVHGETQYF.

CDR3 residues: CASSLEEYEQYF. In DNA form, the CDR3 reads TGTGCCAGCAGCTTAGAGGAGTACGAGCAGTACTTC. The chain carries TRBV7-9 and TRBJ2-7; D not resolved. Germline CDR1 and CDR2: SEHNR and FQNEAQ (reference sequence). The ends were cut back, 1 base at V and 4 bases at J, with 5 bases in the middle. The CDR3 spans 12 residues. Looking up the rest from reference TRBV7-9 and TRBJ2-7 gives the full variable domain: DTGVSQNPRHKITKRGQNVTFRCDPISEHNRLYWYRQTLGQGPEFLTYFQNEAQLEKSRLLSDRFSAERPKGSFSTLEIQRTEQGDSAMYLCASSLEEYEQYFGPGTRLTVT.

This clone has more than one count but fewer than ten. The chain carries TRBV4-1 and TRBJ1-2, with a possible D match to TRBD1 (5 bases). The CDR3 loop spans 14 amino acids. Per germline, CDR1 MGHRA and CDR2 YSYEKL. V lost 0 bases, J lost 4 bases, and 9 bases lay in between. In DNA form, the CDR3 reads TGCGCCAGCAGCCAAGATGGGACCATCTATGGCTACACCTTC. It translates to CASSQDGTIYGYTF.

This rearrangement joins TRBV30 to TRBJ2-2; 9 bases fit TRBD2. Germline V gene sequence: CDR1 GTSNPN, CDR2 SVGIG (reference sequence). V dropped 0 bases and J dropped 1; count of bases not matched to a gene: 6. This CDR3 has 17 residues. CDR3 amino acids: CAWSVLVAGVNTGELFF. The CDR3 DNA sequence: TGTGCCTGGAGTGTACTGGTAGCGGGGGTGAACACCGGGGAGCTGTTTTTT.

The chain links TRBV7-8 to TRBJ2-5; no definite D call. V lost 1 base to trimming and J lost 2 bases, with 14 bases between them. Germline V gene data show CDR1 as SGHVS and CDR2 as FQNEAQ. This CDR3 is 16 amino acids long. Written as DNA, the CDR3 is TGTGCCAGCAGCTTAGGTGGTTGGCAGGAGCAAGAGACCCAGTACTTC. As protein: CASSLGGWQEQETQYF.

In its sample, this clone was seen once. This rearrangement joins TRBV2 to TRBJ1-2; no clear D. The CDR3 runs 13 residues. V was trimmed by 3 bases and J by 6 bases, leaving 11 bases between them. Germline CDR1 and CDR2: SNHLY and FYNNEI. CDR3 sequence reads: CASSDGVANGYTF. The DNA of the CDR3 is TGTGCCAGCAGTGACGGGGTAGCAAATGGCTACACCTTC. Looking up the rest from reference TRBV2 and TRBJ1-2 gives the full variable domain: EPEVTQTPSHQVTQMGQEVILRCVPISNHLYFYWYRQILGQKVEFLVSFYNNEISEKSEIFDDQFSVERPDGSNFTLKIRSTKLEDSAMYFCASSDGVANGYTFGSGTRLTVV.

V usage is TRBV29-1 and J usage is TRBJ2-2, with D tentatively TRBD1 (5 bases). The ends were cut back, 4 bases at V and 0 bases at J, with 6 bases in the middle. The CDR3 contains 13 residues. CDR1 is SQVTM and CDR2 is ANQGSEA in the germline V gene. DNA of the CDR3: TGCAGCGTTGGACAGACGAACACCGGGGAGCTGTTTTTT. Protein product: CSVGQTNTGELFF.

This clone was seen more than once but under ten times. The chain uses TRBV19 and TRBJ1-5, with TRBD1 matching over 7 bases. The CDR3 is made up of 16 amino acids. Germline values: CDR1 LNHDA, CDR2 SQIVND (reference sequence). J gave up 2 bases and V 8 bases, and 12 bases lay outside the gene matches. DNA for the CDR3: TGTGCCAGTCAAGACAGGGACCTGTCGGGCAATCAGCCCCAGCATTTT. As protein: CASQDRDLSGNQPQHF. Using reference TRBV19 and TRBJ1-5 for the parts outside the CDR3, the full variable domain is DGGITQSPKYLFRKEGQNVTLSCEQNLNHDAMYWYRQDPGQGLRLIYYSQIVNDFQKGDIAEGYSVSREKKESFPLTVTSAQKNPTAFYLCASQDRDLSGNQPQHFGDGTRLSIL.

This clone came up a few times. The gene calls are TRBV30 and TRBJ1-2, with D uncertain. V was shortened by 4 bases and J by 4 bases, with 13 bases between the two germline ends. Germline loops: CDR1 GTSNPN, CDR2 SVGIG (reference sequence). The length of the CDR3 is 13 residues. The CDR3 DNA follows: TGTGCCTGGAACCGAGAGACAACCTATGGCTACACCTTC. Translation gives CAWNRETTYGYTF.

In nucleotides, the CDR3 is TGTGCCACCTGGGACCTCCTATCCGGGGGCTACACCTTC. Amino acid sequence: CATWDLLSGGYTF. This chain uses TRBV6-5 with TRBJ1-2, with D maybe TRBD1 (5 bases). This CDR3 spans 13 amino acids. Germline V gene sequence: CDR1 MNHEY, CDR2 SVGAGI. The ends were cut back, 10 bases at V and 8 bases at J, with 20 bases in the middle.

The chain links TRBV7-8 to TRBJ2-3; TRBD2 aligns across 15 bases. The J segment lost 1 base and the V segment lost 5 bases, leaving 7 bases of the junction unmatched. The CDR3 runs to 18 residues. CDR1 and CDR2 (germline): SGHVS, FQNEAQ. The CDR3 DNA sequence: TGTGCCAGCAGCCCCTGGACTAGCGGGGGGGACGGCACAGATACGCAGTATTTT. Translated: CASSPWTSGGDGTDTQYF.

CDR3 DNA sequence: TGTGCCAGCAGCCGGGGAGGCAGGTTGAACACTGAAGCTTTCTTT. It encodes CASSRGGRLNTEAFF. The J gene is TRBJ1-1, the V gene TRBV27; D ambiguous. The V end was cut by 6 bases, the J end by 0 bases, with 14 bases between. The CDR3 consists of 15 residues. Germline CDR1 is MNHEY and CDR2 is SMNVEV (reference sequence).

V usage is TRBV5-8 and J usage is TRBJ2-1; 7 bases are shared with TRBD1. The CDR3 is 14 amino acids. Germline assignment: CDR1 SGHTS and CDR2 YDEGEE. V was pared by 2 bases and J by 5 bases, with 4 bases of the junction left unmatched. The CDR3, as DNA: TGTGCCAGCAGCTTTAGACAGGGCGACAATGAGCAGTTCTTC. It translates to CASSFRQGDNEQFF. Variable domain in full (rest from reference TRBV5-8 and TRBJ2-1): EAGVTQSPTHLIKTRGQQATLRCSPISGHTSVYWYQQALGLGLQFLLWYDEGEERNRGNFPPRFSGRQFPNYSSELNVNALELEDSALYLCASSFRQGDNEQFFGPGTRLTVL.

This sequence joins TRBV7-2 and TRBJ2-2; 12 bases align to TRBD2. Germline lookup yields CDR1 SGHTA and CDR2 FQGNSA. The CDR3 loop spans 17 amino acids. V gave up 3 bases and J gave up 0 bases; unmatched junction bases: 2. Here the CDR3 DNA reads TGTGCCAGCAGCTTGAGGACTAGCGGGACGAACACCGGGGAGCTGTTTTTT. Encoded protein: CASSLRTSGTNTGELFF.

This chain joins TRBV4-1 and TRBJ1-1; TRBD1 might be the D (5 bases). The V gene's germline CDR1 is MGHRA and CDR2 YSYEKL. The length of the CDR3 is 20 residues. Trimming removed 6 bases from V and 2 bases from J, with 31 bases in between. CDR3 DNA sequence: TGCGCCAGCAGACCCACATCCCTGGGGCGTTCTAAACGTTCAAACACTGAAGCTTTCTTT. This gives the protein CASRPTSLGRSKRSNTEAFF.

The V and J genes are TRBV7-2 and TRBJ2-3; 8 bases align to TRBD1. There are 15 residues in the CDR3. The germline V gene has CDR1 SGHTA and CDR2 FQGNSA. V lost 7 bases to trimming and J lost 6 bases; unmatched junction nucleotides: 12. The CDR3 DNA sequence: TGTGCCAGCAACTTTGGACAGGGAGAGGGGGATACGCAGTATTTT. Amino acids: CASNFGQGEGDTQYF.